The rows below give T cell receptor beta chains drawn from one sample of a study of CD8 T cells in ankylosing spondylitis. Via MiXCR, TCRdb re-called the 5' RACE reads, giving one row per CDR3 protein. The sample lists tens of thousands of distinct CDR3 sequences, 3.5% to 4% occurring once. The sequencing input was blood, either unsorted or a sorted T cell fraction (not recorded which). The receptors were sampled from a female donor with ankylosing spondylitis or in good health (not recorded which). Each CDR3 is given with its conserved first and last residue. D genes are given only for firm matches. Expanded clones get a size class; other rows say once, few or many, or leave the size out.

v_gene: TRBV9
abundance: NA
d_gene: NA
j_gene: TRBJ2-3
CDR3aa: CASSPRKGGADTQYF
CDR3nt: TGTGCCAGCAGCCCACGGAAGGGCGGCGCAGATACGCAGTATTTT

v_gene: TRBV9
abundance: few
d_gene: TRBD2
j_gene: TRBJ2-5
CDR3aa: CASSRTSVPQETQYF
CDR3nt: TGTGCCAGCAGCCGGACTAGCGTCCCTCAAGAGACCCAGTACTTC

v_gene: TRBV9
abundance: few
d_gene: NA
j_gene: TRBJ2-2
CDR3aa: CASSVEQTPNTGELFF
CDR3nt: TGTGCCAGCAGCGTAGAACAGACACCGAACACCGGGGAGCTGTTTTTT

v_gene: TRBV9
abundance: NA
d_gene: TRBD1
j_gene: TRBJ2-5
CDR3aa: CASSVGTGPETQYF
CDR3nt: TGTGCCAGCAGCGTAGGGACAGGGCCAGAGACCCAGTACTTC

v_gene: TRBV9
abundance: many
d_gene: TRBD2
j_gene: TRBJ2-1
CDR3aa: CASAGGGGNEQFF
CDR3nt: TGTGCCAGCGCGGGCGGGGGGGGAAATGAGCAGTTCTTC

v_gene: TRBV9
abundance: many
d_gene: NA
j_gene: TRBJ2-1
CDR3aa: CASSVEGNEQFF
CDR3nt: TGTGCCAGCAGCGTAGAGGGGAATGAGCAGTTCTTC

v_gene: TRBV9
abundance: few
d_gene: NA
j_gene: TRBJ2-2
CDR3aa: CASSARDVPNTGELFF
CDR3nt: TGTGCCAGCAGCGCCCGGGACGTCCCGAACACCGGGGAGCTGTTTTTT

v_gene: TRBV9
abundance: many
d_gene: NA
j_gene: TRBJ1-4
CDR3aa: CASSPPGGNEKLFF
CDR3nt: TGTGCCAGCAGTCCCCCCGGAGGGAACGAAAAACTGTTTTTT

v_gene: TRBV9
abundance: many
d_gene: TRBD2
j_gene: TRBJ2-1
CDR3aa: CASSRLSGNEQFF
CDR3nt: TGTGCCAGCAGCAGACTTAGCGGGAATGAGCAGTTCTTC

v_gene: TRBV9
abundance: many
d_gene: NA
j_gene: TRBJ2-7
CDR3aa: CASSSHRVPYEQYF
CDR3nt: TGTGCCAGCAGCTCACACAGGGTCCCCTACGAGCAGTACTTC